The 14 T cell receptor beta chains below were found in one sample sequenced in a study of cytomegalovirus exposure and HLA in healthy donors. PCR was performed using 60 Vbeta and 13 Jbeta primers. This table comes from immunoSEQ multiplex PCR, and its TCRdb copy is limited to in-frame clones, with some not included. This table holds 60,000 to 65,000 clones. Sequenced input: PBMCs. These receptors came from a woman under 30 in good health and CMV-seronegative.

This chain uses TRBV18 with TRBJ2-1; 9 bases match TRBD2. Germline V gene data show CDR1 as KGHSH and CDR2 as LQKENI. Germline trimming cut 6 bases from V and 7 bases from J; bases unmatched to any gene: 7. The CDR3 loop spans 14 amino acids. CDR3 sequence: CASSTSGRNNEQFF. DNA of the CDR3: TGTGCCAGCTCCACTAGCGGGCGAAATAATGAGCAGTTCTTC.

The rearrangement links TRBV9 to TRBJ2-7; 11 bases match TRBD1. This CDR3 comprises 15 residues. V was clipped by 3 bases and J by 2 bases; unmatched bases: 4. The germline V gene encodes CDR1 SGDLS and CDR2 YYNGEE. The CDR3 DNA sequence: TGTGCCAGCAGCGAAGGGGGACAGGGGGCCTACGAGCAGTACTTC. Protein product: CASSEGGQGAYEQYF.

The V and J genes are TRBV7-9 and TRBJ1-3; unclear D gene. Germline loops: CDR1 SEHNR, CDR2 FQNEAQ (reference sequence). The CDR3 contains 13 residues. Trimming took 5 bases from V and 0 from J, leaving 5 bases between them. DNA for the CDR3: TGTGCCAGCAGCCTAAACTCTGGAAACACCATATATTTT. Translated: CASSLNSGNTIYF.

V usage is TRBV7-9 and J usage is TRBJ2-7, with 8 positions matching TRBD2. CDR3 size: 15 residues. Germline V gene data show CDR1 as SEHNR and CDR2 as FQNEAQ (reference sequence). The V gene end was trimmed by 3 bases and the J gene end by 6 bases; junction bases not matched to a gene: 10. CDR3 sequence reads: CASSLSGTSPSEQYF. The CDR3 DNA sequence: TGTGCCAGCAGCTTGTCCGGGACTAGTCCCTCCGAGCAGTACTTC.

This rearrangement joins TRBV28 to TRBJ1-5, with D tentatively TRBD1 (5 bases). Germline assignment: CDR1 MDHEN and CDR2 SYDVKM. Trimming removed 3 bases from V and 0 bases from J, with 12 bases in between. This CDR3 has 16 residues. The CDR3 bases are TGTGCCAGCAGTTTTGGGGCACGACTTAGCAATCAGCCCCAGCATTTT. Encoded protein: CASSFGARLSNQPQHF.

The chain carries TRBV9 and TRBJ1-4, with D unresolved. The V gene's germline CDR1 is SGDLS and CDR2 YYNGEE. The CDR3 runs 14 residues. The V and J ends lost 4 bases and 10 bases respectively, with 17 bases between them. CDR3 in amino acids: CASSRSSSSGKLFF. The CDR3 bases are TGTGCCAGCAGCCGTAGCAGCAGCTCTGGAAAACTGTTTTTT.

The rearrangement links TRBV10-2 to TRBJ2-1; weak D call: TRBD2 (5 bases). V lost 6 bases and J 9 bases, leaving 12 bases between the germline ends. This CDR3 has 12 amino acids. Germline-derived CDR1 and CDR2 are WSHSY and SAAADI. This CDR3 reads CASRTRFPEQFF. The CDR3 nucleotides read TGCGCCAGCAGAACTAGGTTTCCTGAGCAGTTCTTC.

The CDR3 region is CAISDRGIQPQHF. CDR3 nucleotides: TGTGCCATCTCGGACAGGGGCATTCAGCCCCAGCATTTT. V is TRBV6-6 and J is TRBJ1-5; 9 bases match TRBD1. Trimming cost V 10 bases and J 6 bases; bases outside gene matches: 7. Germline CDR1 reads MNHNY; CDR2 reads SVGAGI (reference sequence). This CDR3 region has 13 residues.

The chain combines TRBV2 with TRBJ1-4; possibly TRBD1 for D (6 bases). This CDR3 is built from 16 residues. V lost 8 bases and J lost 3, with 19 bases in between. The germline gives CDR1 SNHLY, CDR2 FYNNEI. This CDR3 is CASEILVGHSNEKLFF. DNA for the CDR3: TGTGCCAGCGAGATATTGGTGGGACATTCTAATGAAAAACTGTTTTTT.

Remarks on this clone: In the same sample, other DNA sequences code for this CDR3. The V and J genes are TRBV18 and TRBJ1-2, with D possibly TRBD1 on 6 matching bases. Deletions cut 1 base from V and 0 bases from J, with 9 bases between. The CDR3 consists of 15 residues. Germline V lookup: CDR1 KGHSH, CDR2 LQKENI. The CDR3 protein is CASSPRTASNYGYTF. The DNA of the CDR3 is TGTGCCAGCTCACCACGGACAGCTTCTAACTATGGCTACACCTTC.

The chain has TRBV5-5 and TRBJ1-5, with TRBD1 identical over 7 bases. The germline V gene has CDR1 SGHKS and CDR2 YYEKEE (reference sequence). The J segment lost 8 bases and the V segment lost 0 bases, leaving 11 bases of the junction unmatched. The CDR3 runs to 16 residues. CDR3 DNA: TGTGCCAGCAGCTTGGATAATGCAGGGGGTATTGAGCCCCAGCATTTT. Its translation: CASSLDNAGGIEPQHF.

The chain is built from TRBV7-9 and TRBJ2-6; unclear D gene. Per the germline V gene, CDR1 is SEHNR and CDR2 is FQNEAQ (reference sequence). CDR3 length: 18 residues. V shed 1 base and J shed 0 bases, with 13 bases lying between them. The CDR3 spells CASSLVGRASSGANVLTF. The CDR3 DNA reads TGTGCCAGCAGCTTAGTCGGCAGAGCTAGCTCTGGGGCCAACGTCCTGACTTTC.

The chain has TRBV30 and TRBJ2-7; 7 bases are a match to TRBD2. The CDR3 runs 13 residues. The germline gives CDR1 GTSNPN, CDR2 SVGIG (reference sequence). Trimming cost V 5 bases and J 4 bases; bases outside gene matches: 8. CDR3: CAWRREDTYEQYF. The CDR3 nucleotides read TGTGCCTGGCGACGGGAGGATACTTACGAGCAGTACTTC.

The chain recombines TRBV5-1 with TRBJ2-1; D is unresolved. CDR3 length: 11 amino acids. The V gene lost 5 bases and the J gene lost 10 bases, with 10 bases spanning the gap. Per the germline V gene, CDR1 is SGHRS and CDR2 is YFSETQ. The DNA of the CDR3 is TGCGCCAGCAGTGTGGAGTTCGAGCAGTTCTTC. It encodes CASSVEFEQFF.